The T cell receptor beta chain under discussion was sequenced for a study of shared clonotypes between healthy human individuals. The CDR3 has 13 residues. With V trimmed by 5 bases and J by 14 bases, 12 bases remained unmatched. Germline values: CDR1 MNHEY, CDR2 SVGAGI. At the deep level, the assay was run. Unsorted PBMC samples were amplified in replicate PCRs containing about 0.3 ug DNA, roughly 30,000 T cell genomes. Using immunoSEQ multiplex PCR, the repertoire was profiled, and TCRdb retains in-frame clones only, with some absent. The table includes hundreds of thousands of clones, roughly 72% detected once.

The sequence was obtained from a woman in her forties in good health. Some clones in this sample may be carry-over from other donors' samples. The sequenced sample was PBMCs. The genes are TRBV6-5 and TRBJ2-5; the match to TRBD2 covers 9 bases. This CDR3 is CASSPTGAGGPYF. CDR3 bases: TGTGCCAGCAGTCCTACAGGAGCGGGAGGCCCCTACTTC.